The clone carrying this TCR beta chain has only one observation. This record comes from a study of OX40 agonist ivuxolimab in advanced cancers. Some clones are missing from TCRdb's copy, which holds only in-frame ones; the method was immunoSEQ multiplex PCR. This sample yields tens of thousands of clones, of which 85% are seen a single time; less than 0.8% belongs to the top ten. The CDR3 contains 13 residues. The germline gives CDR1 MRHNA, CDR2 SNTAGT. V was cut by 6 bases and J by 3 bases, with 9 bases left in between. The V and J genes are TRBV6-4 and TRBJ1-5; D not resolved. The sample consisted of CD4+ or CD8+ T cells sorted from blood, taken in a trial of the OX40 agonist ivuxolimab. The sequence came from an adult with an advanced solid tumor such as melanoma, head and neck, liver or kidney cancer. The CDR3 sequence: CASSPEDNQPQHF. The DNA of the CDR3 is TGTGCCAGCAGCCCAGAGGACAATCAGCCCCAGCATTTT.